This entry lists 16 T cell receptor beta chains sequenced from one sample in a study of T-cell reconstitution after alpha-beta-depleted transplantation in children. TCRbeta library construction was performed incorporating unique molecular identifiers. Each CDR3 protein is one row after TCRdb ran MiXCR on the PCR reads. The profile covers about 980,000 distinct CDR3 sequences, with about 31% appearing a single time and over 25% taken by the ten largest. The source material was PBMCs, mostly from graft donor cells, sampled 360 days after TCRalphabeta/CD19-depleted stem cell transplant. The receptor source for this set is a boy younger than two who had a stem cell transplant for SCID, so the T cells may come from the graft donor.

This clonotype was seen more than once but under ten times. The CDR3 nucleotides read TGTGCCAGCAGGAGATCGGGGGAGCTGTTTTTT. As protein: CASRRSGELFF. The chain links TRBV6-5 to TRBJ2-2; D gene uncertain. Germline V lookup: CDR1 MNHEY, CDR2 SVGAGI. CDR3 size: 11 residues. Trimming removed 6 bases at V and 8 bases at J, with 7 bases between.

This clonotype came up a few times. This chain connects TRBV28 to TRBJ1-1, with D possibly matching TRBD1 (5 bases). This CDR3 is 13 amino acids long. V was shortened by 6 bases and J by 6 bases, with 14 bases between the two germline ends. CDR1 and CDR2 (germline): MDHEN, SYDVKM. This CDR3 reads CASSRGRTSEAFF. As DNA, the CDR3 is TGTGCCAGCAGCCGGGGGAGAACCTCTGAAGCTTTCTTT.

The CDR3 DNA follows: TGTGCCAGCAGCTTCCGGGGGGGATGGGATACGCAGTATTTT. Its translation is CASSFRGGWDTQYF. The rearrangement joins TRBV7-8 to TRBJ2-3; 8 nucleotides line up with TRBD2. This CDR3 is 14 amino acids long. Trimming at V came to 3 bases and at J to 6 bases, leaving 5 bases not matched to a gene. Germline lookup yields CDR1 SGHVS and CDR2 FQNEAQ.

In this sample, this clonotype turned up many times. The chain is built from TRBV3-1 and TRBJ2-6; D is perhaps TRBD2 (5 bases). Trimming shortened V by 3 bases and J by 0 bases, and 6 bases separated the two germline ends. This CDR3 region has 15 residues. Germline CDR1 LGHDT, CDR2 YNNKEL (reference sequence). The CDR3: CASSQGSSGANVLTF. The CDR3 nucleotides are TGTGCCAGCAGCCAGGGGAGCTCTGGGGCCAACGTCCTGACTTTC.

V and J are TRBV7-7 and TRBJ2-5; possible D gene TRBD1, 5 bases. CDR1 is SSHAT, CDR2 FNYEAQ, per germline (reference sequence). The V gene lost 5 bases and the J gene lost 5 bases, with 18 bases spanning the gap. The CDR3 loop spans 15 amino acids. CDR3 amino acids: CASSLLGPDRETQYF. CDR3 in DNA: TGTGCCAGCAGCCTATTGGGGCCCGATAGGGAGACCCAGTACTTC.

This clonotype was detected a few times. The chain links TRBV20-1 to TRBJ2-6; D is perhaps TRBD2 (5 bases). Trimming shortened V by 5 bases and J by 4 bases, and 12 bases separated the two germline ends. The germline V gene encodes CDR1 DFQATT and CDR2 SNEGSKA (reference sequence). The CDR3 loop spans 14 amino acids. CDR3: CSAAERRGANVLTF. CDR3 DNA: TGCAGTGCTGCCGAGAGGAGGGGGGCCAACGTCCTGACTTTC.

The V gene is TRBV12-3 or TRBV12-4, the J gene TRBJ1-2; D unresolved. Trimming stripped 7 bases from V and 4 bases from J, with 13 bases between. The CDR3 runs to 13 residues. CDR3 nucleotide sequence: TGTGCCAGCACCTACCTACCCCTCTATGGCTACACCTTC. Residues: CASTYLPLYGYTF.

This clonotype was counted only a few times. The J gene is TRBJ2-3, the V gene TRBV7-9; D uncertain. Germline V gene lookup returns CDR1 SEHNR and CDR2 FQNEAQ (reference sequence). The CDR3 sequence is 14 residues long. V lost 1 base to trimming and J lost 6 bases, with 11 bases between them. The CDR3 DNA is TGTGCCAGCAGCTTAGTCCAACTCACTGATACGCAGTATTTT. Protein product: CASSLVQLTDTQYF. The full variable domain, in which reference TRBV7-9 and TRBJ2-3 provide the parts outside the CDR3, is DTGVSQNPRHKITKRGQNVTFRCDPISEHNRLYWYRQTLGQGPEFLTYFQNEAQLEKSRLLSDRFSAERPKGSFSTLEIQRTEQGDSAMYLCASSLVQLTDTQYFGPGTRLTVL.

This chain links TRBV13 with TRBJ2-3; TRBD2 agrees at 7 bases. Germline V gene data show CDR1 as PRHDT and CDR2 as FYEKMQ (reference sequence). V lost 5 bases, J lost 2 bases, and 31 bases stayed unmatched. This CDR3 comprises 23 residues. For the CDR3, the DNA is TGTGCCAGCAGCGCCGTGTCCGGTTCGATGGCTAGCGGACCGATGGGATTCACAGATACGCAGTATTTT. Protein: CASSAVSGSMASGPMGFTDTQYF.

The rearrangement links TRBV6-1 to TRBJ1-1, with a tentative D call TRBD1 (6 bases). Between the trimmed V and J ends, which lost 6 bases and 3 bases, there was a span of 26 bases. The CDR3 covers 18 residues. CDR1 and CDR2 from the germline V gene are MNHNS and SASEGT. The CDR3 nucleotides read TGTGCCAGCAGGAAACTCGGGGGCGTTTTCGGACCCGACACTGAAGCTTTCTTT. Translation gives CASRKLGGVFGPDTEAFF.

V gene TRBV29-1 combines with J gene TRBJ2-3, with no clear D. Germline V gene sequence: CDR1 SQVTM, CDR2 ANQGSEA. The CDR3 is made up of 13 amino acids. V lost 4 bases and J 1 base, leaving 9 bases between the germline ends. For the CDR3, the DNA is TGCAGCGTTGGGTTGTCCGGCACAGATACGCAGTATTTT. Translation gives CSVGLSGTDTQYF.

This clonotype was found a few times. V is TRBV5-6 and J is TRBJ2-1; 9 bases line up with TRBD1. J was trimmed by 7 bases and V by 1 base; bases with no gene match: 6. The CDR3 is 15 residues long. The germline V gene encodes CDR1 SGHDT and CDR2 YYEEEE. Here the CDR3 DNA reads TGTGCCAGCAGCTTGTGGGACAGGGCAAGTAATGAGCAGTTCTTC. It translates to CASSLWDRASNEQFF.

The CDR3 region is CASSLTGGENTGELFF. The CDR3 bases are TGTGCCAGCAGCTTAACGGGGGGCGAGAACACCGGGGAGCTGTTTTTT. The J gene is TRBJ2-2, the V gene TRBV7-3, with D possibly called TRBD1 or TRBD2 (6 bases each). Germline V gene sequence: CDR1 SGHTA, CDR2 FQGTGA. The CDR3 spans 16 residues. V lost 0 bases, J lost 1 base, and 9 bases lay in between.

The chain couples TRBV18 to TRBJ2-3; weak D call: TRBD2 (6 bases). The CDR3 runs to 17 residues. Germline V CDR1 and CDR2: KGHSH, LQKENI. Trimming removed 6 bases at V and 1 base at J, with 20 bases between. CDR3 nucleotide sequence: TGTGCCAGCTCTACTCCTAGGGGAGCGGGCGGCACAGATACGCAGTATTTT. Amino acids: CASSTPRGAGGTDTQYF.

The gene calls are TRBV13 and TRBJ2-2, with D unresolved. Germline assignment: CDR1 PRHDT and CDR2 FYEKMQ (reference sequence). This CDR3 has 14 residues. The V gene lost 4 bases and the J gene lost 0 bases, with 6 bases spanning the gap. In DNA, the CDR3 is TGTGCCAGCAGCTCTAGACCGAACACCGGGGAGCTGTTTTTT. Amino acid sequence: CASSSRPNTGELFF.

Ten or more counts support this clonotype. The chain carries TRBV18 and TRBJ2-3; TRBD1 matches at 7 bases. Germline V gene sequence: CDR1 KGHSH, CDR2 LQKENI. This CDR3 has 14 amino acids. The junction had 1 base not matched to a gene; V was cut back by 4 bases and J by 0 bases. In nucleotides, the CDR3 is TGTGCCAGCTCACAGGACAGGAGCACAGATACGCAGTATTTT. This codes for CASSQDRSTDTQYF. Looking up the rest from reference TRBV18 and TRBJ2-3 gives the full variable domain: NAGVMQNPRHLVRRRGQEARLRCSPMKGHSHVYWYRQLPEEGLKFMVYLQKENIIDESGMPKERFSAEFPKEGPSILRIQQVVRGDSAAYFCASSQDRSTDTQYFGPGTRLTVL.